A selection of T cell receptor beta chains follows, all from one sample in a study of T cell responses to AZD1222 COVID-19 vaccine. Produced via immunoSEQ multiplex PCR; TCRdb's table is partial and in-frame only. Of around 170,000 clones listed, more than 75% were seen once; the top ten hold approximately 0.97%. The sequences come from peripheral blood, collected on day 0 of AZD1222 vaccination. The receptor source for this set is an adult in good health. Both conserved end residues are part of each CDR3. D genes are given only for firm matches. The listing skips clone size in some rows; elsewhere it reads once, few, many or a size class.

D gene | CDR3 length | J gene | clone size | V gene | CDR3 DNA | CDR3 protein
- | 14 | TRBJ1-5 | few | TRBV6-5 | TGTGCCAGCAGTTACCGGGGATGGAATCAGCCCCAGCATTTT | CASSYRGWNQPQHF
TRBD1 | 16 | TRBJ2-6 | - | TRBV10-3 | TGTGCCATCAGTGAAGGACAGGGGTTAGGGGCCAACGTCCTGACTTTC | CAISEGQGLGANVLTF
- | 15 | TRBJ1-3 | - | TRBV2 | TGTGCCAGCAGTGAAGCTCGCAGGGCTGGAAACACCATATATTTT | CASSEARRAGNTIYF
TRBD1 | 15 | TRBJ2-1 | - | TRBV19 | TGTGCCAGTAGTATGCCGGGACAGGGGAACAATGAGCAGTTCTTC | CASSMPGQGNNEQFF
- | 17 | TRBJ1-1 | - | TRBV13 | TGTGCCAGCAGCTTATTCGGGAGGACAGACATGAACACTGAAGCTTTCTTT | CASSLFGRTDMNTEAFF
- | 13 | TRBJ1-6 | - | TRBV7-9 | TGTGCCAGCAGTTGGCAGGGTGGTTCACCCCTCCACTTT | CASSWQGGSPLHF
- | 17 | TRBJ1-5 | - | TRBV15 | TGTGCCACCAGCAGAGAGGGGGCAGGGCGACGTTTTCAGCCCCAGCATTTT | CATSREGAGRRFQPQHF
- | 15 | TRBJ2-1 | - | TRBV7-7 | TGTGCCAGCAGCTTAGGGACGCAGAAGTACAATGAGCAGTTCTTC | CASSLGTQKYNEQFF
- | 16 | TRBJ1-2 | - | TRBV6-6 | TGTGCCAGCGTCCTCCTTCAGGGCGTACCCGTCTATGGCTACACCTTC | CASVLLQGVPVYGYTF
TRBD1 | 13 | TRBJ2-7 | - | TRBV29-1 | TGCAGCGGTTTTACAGGGGGCAGCGACGAGCAGTACTTC | CSGFTGGSDEQYF
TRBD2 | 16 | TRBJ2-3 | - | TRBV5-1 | TGCGCCAGCAGCTGGACTAGGTCGATGGAAACAGATACGCAGTATTTT | CASSWTRSMETDTQYF
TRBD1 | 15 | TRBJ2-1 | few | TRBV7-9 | TGTGCCAGCAGCCTGACGCAGGGGGTCTACAATGAGCAGTTCTTC | CASSLTQGVYNEQFF
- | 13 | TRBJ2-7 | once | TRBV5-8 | TGTGCCAGCAGCTTTCCCGGGGGGCACGAGCAGTACTTC | CASSFPGGHEQYF